The 8 T cell receptor beta chains below all came from one sample that was sequenced in a study of T cell responses to AZD1222 COVID-19 vaccine. Here immunoSEQ multiplex PCR was the method, and the copy in TCRdb shows in-frame clones only, minus some. Of around 74,000 clones detected, roughly nine tenths appear once; the ten largest clones hold roughly 6.4%. This specimen consisted of peripheral blood, obtained on day 0 of MenACWY control vaccination. Source of these receptors: an adult in good health.

This clone was seen only once. The chain combines TRBV28 with TRBJ2-3; TRBD1 matches 7 bases. V shed 6 bases and J 5 bases; nucleotides not matched to a gene: 8. Germline CDR1 reads MDHEN; CDR2 reads SYDVKM. The CDR3 has 14 amino acids. CDR3 protein: CASRQTGAGDTQYF. Written as DNA, the CDR3 is TGTGCCAGCAGGCAAACAGGGGCCGGAGATACGCAGTATTTT.

The chain combines TRBV7-9 with TRBJ2-1; D uncertain. This CDR3 is built from 12 residues. V dropped 0 bases and J dropped 7 bases, with 4 bases sitting between them. CDR1 SEHNR and CDR2 FQNEAQ come from the germline V gene (reference sequence). This CDR3 reads CASSLAVNEQFF. In DNA form, the CDR3 reads TGTGCCAGCAGCTTAGCCGTTAATGAGCAGTTCTTC.

Here the CDR3 reads CASSAPGENEKLFF. The CDR3 DNA sequence: TGTGCCAGCAGCGCACCAGGGGAAAATGAAAAACTGTTTTTT. The chain links TRBV9 to TRBJ1-4; a possible D gene is TRBD1 (6 bases). The CDR3 totals 14 residues. Germline V CDR1 and CDR2: SGDLS, YYNGEE. Trimming left V 3 bases short and J 5 bases short, with 11 bases between.

The V and J genes are TRBV15 and TRBJ1-1; tentative D call: TRBD1 (5 bases). Deletions cut 0 bases from V and 3 bases from J, with 8 bases between. Germline V gene sequence: CDR1 LNHNV, CDR2 YYDKDF (reference sequence). This CDR3 contains 14 residues. The DNA of the CDR3 is TGTGCCACCAGCAGAGATGGGGCAGACACTGAAGCTTTCTTT. It codes for CATSRDGADTEAFF.

The chain uses TRBV15 and TRBJ2-7; D is undetermined. Trimming left V 0 bases short and J 4 bases short, with 10 bases between. The germline gives CDR1 LNHNV, CDR2 YYDKDF (reference sequence). CDR3 size: 14 residues. CDR3 amino acids: CATSRDLGWYEQYF. The DNA of the CDR3 is TGTGCCACCAGCAGAGATCTTGGTTGGTACGAGCAGTACTTC.

The chain joins TRBV24-1 to TRBJ2-7, with 14 positions matching TRBD2. The CDR3 covers 16 residues. The V gene's germline CDR1 is KGHDR and CDR2 SFDVKD. Losses at the gene ends were 10 bases for V and 5 bases for J; bases not matched to a gene: 12. Written as DNA, the CDR3 is TGTGCCACTGGGACTAGCGGGAGTGGTGGATTAAACGAGCAGTACTTC. Amino acids: CATGTSGSGGLNEQYF.

The rearrangement uses TRBV4-3 and TRBJ2-5, with D perhaps matching TRBD1 (6 bases). V shed 0 bases and J shed 6 bases, with 20 bases lying between them. The CDR3 length is 17 residues. CDR1 is LGHNA and CDR2 is YSLEER in the germline V gene. CDR3 bases: TGCGCCAGCAGCCAAGAACGGGGTTTGGGGGCGTTGCAGACCCAGTACTTC. Its translation: CASSQERGLGALQTQYF.

The V gene is TRBV27, the J gene TRBJ1-2, with 8 bases that match TRBD1. With 2 bases clipped from V and 5 bases from J, the junction kept 4 bases outside the gene matches. Looked up from germline, CDR1 is MNHEY and CDR2 is SMNVEV (reference sequence). The CDR3 totals 14 residues. The CDR3 loop reads CASSLHQGAYGYTF. The CDR3 nucleotides read TGTGCCAGCAGTTTACATCAGGGGGCGTATGGCTACACCTTC.